Listed here are 22 T cell receptor beta chains from one sample, sequenced in a study of blood T cell repertoires in COVID-19. Profiled with immunoSEQ multiplex PCR; TCRdb holds only in-frame clones, not every one. Seen here are about 160,000 clones, about 90% observed once, and the top ten hold 5.5% to 8.5%. The sample taken for sequencing was PBMCs or T cells enriched from blood (not recorded which). The receptors derive from a woman aged 50 to 60 who had recovered from COVID-19.

The chain carries TRBV29-1 and TRBJ2-1, with D tentatively TRBD2 (5 bases). Germline V gene lookup returns CDR1 SQVTM and CDR2 ANQGSEA. V was cut by 3 bases and J by 9 bases, with 9 bases left in between. The CDR3 runs to 11 residues. CDR3 region: CSVEGVSEQFF. The CDR3 nucleotides read TGCAGCGTTGAGGGAGTATCTGAGCAGTTCTTC.

This clone has just one count. The chain recombines TRBV30 with TRBJ1-3, with D tentatively TRBD1 (5 bases). The V end was cut by 0 bases, the J end by 2 bases, with 11 bases between. In germline, CDR1 is GTSNPN, CDR2 SVGIG (reference sequence). The CDR3 has 15 residues. The CDR3: CAWSVRKGPGNTIYF. In nucleotides, the CDR3 is TGTGCCTGGAGTGTACGGAAGGGGCCTGGAAACACCATATATTTT.

The chain carries TRBV2 and TRBJ2-1, with TRBD1 matching over 9 bases. The J segment lost 1 base and the V segment lost 5 bases, leaving 3 bases of the junction unmatched. The germline V gene encodes CDR1 SNHLY and CDR2 FYNNEI. The CDR3 is 15 residues long. CDR3: CASSSGTGSYNEQFF. The CDR3 DNA sequence: TGTGCCAGCAGTTCCGGGACAGGGTCCTACAATGAGCAGTTCTTC.

The V and J genes are TRBV27 and TRBJ1-1, with D perhaps matching TRBD1 (6 bases). V was shortened by 2 bases and J by 3 bases, with 7 bases between the two germline ends. The CDR3 consists of 13 residues. Germline V gene lookup returns CDR1 MNHEY and CDR2 SMNVEV (reference sequence). The chain's CDR3 is CASSLKGDTEAFF. The CDR3, as DNA: TGTGCCAGCAGTTTAAAGGGGGACACTGAAGCTTTCTTT.

The chain couples TRBV19 to TRBJ1-5, with D possibly being TRBD1 (6 bases). The V end lost 5 bases, the J end lost 7 bases, and 15 bases lay between the germline ends. The CDR3 is 14 amino acids. Germline loops: CDR1 LNHDA, CDR2 SQIVND (reference sequence). This CDR3 is CASSPQGQGQPQHF. CDR3 nucleotide sequence: TGTGCCAGTAGTCCACAGGGCCAGGGGCAGCCCCAGCATTTT. The full variable domain, completed using reference TRBV19 and TRBJ1-5, is DGGITQSPKYLFRKEGQNVTLSCEQNLNHDAMYWYRQDPGQGLRLIYYSQIVNDFQKGDIAEGYSVSREKKESFPLTVTSAQKNPTAFYLCASSPQGQGQPQHFGDGTRLSIL.

This sequence joins TRBV24-1 and TRBJ2-7, with D unresolved. This CDR3 has 16 amino acids. The V gene lost 2 bases and the J gene lost 2 bases, with 15 bases spanning the gap. The germline CDR1 and CDR2 sequences are KGHDR and SFDVKD. The CDR3 nucleotides read TGTGCCACCAGTGATTCGAGTGCAGGCAATCCCTACGAGCAGTACTTC. Its protein is CATSDSSAGNPYEQYF.

This clone was picked up a small number of times. The chain combines TRBV28 with TRBJ2-1, with D unresolved. V lost 7 bases, J lost 9 bases, and 13 bases lay in between. CDR1 is MDHEN and CDR2 is SYDVKM in the germline V gene. This CDR3 comprises 12 residues. The CDR3 sequence is CASTSGRLEQFF. CDR3 DNA sequence: TGTGCCAGCACCTCAGGAAGGCTTGAGCAGTTCTTC. Drawing the rest from reference TRBV28 and TRBJ2-1, the complete variable domain is DVKVTQSSRYLVKRTGEKVFLECVQDMDHENMFWYRQDPGLGLRLIYFSYDVKMKEKGDIPEGYSVSREKKERFSLILESASTNQTSMYLCASTSGRLEQFFGPGTRLTVL.

V is TRBV4-3 and J is TRBJ2-1; perhaps TRBD1 as D (6 bases). The V end lost 0 bases, the J end lost 12 bases, and 12 bases lay between the germline ends. This CDR3 has 13 amino acids. Germline CDR1 LGHNA, CDR2 YSLEER. The CDR3 sequence: CASSQDHRVGQFF. CDR3 bases: TGCGCCAGCAGCCAAGATCACAGGGTGGGGCAGTTCTTC.

The V gene is TRBV5-1, the J gene TRBJ1-1; D may be TRBD1 (6 bases). With 7 bases removed from V and 5 bases from J, the gap between germline ends came to 15 bases. This CDR3 is built from 13 residues. Germline V gives CDR1 SGHRS, CDR2 YFSETQ. The CDR3 sequence is CASGSGGRTEAFF. CDR3 DNA sequence: TGCGCCAGCGGCTCGGGGGGGCGTACTGAAGCTTTCTTT.

The rearrangement joins TRBV19 to TRBJ2-2; TRBD1 aligns across 10 bases. This CDR3 contains 15 residues. V was clipped by 10 bases and J by 6 bases; unmatched bases: 11. Germline CDR1 LNHDA, CDR2 SQIVND (reference sequence). Here the CDR3 reads CATSPGQGYPGELFF. CDR3 nucleotides: TGTGCCACCAGCCCGGGACAGGGGTACCCCGGGGAGCTGTTTTTT.

This chain joins TRBV6-2 or TRBV6-3 and TRBJ2-7; 7 nucleotides line up with TRBD1. The CDR3 loop spans 13 amino acids. Germline V gives CDR1 MNHEY, CDR2 SVGEGT. V dropped 2 bases and J dropped 6; count of bases not matched to a gene: 4. CDR3 region: CASSYPAGGEQYF. The DNA of the CDR3 is TGTGCCAGCAGTTACCCTGCAGGGGGCGAGCAGTACTTC.

V usage is TRBV30 and J usage is TRBJ2-7; 9 bases map to TRBD2. The CDR3 has 11 amino acids. From germline, CDR1 is GTSNPN and CDR2 SVGIG (reference sequence). As DNA, the CDR3 is TGTGCAGGACTAGCGTCCTACGAGCAGTACTTC. This encodes CAGLASYEQYF.

This chain links TRBV5-1 with TRBJ1-6, with 12 bases lining up with TRBD1. CDR1 is SGHRS and CDR2 is YFSETQ in the germline V gene. The CDR3 is 16 residues long. Trimming cost V 4 bases and J 9 bases; bases outside gene matches: 8. Here the CDR3 DNA reads TGCGCCAGCAGCCGCGTGGGACAGGGGGCCGGTTCACCCCTCCACTTT. Translation: CASSRVGQGAGSPLHF.

The V gene is TRBV4-2, the J gene TRBJ2-7; D gene ambiguous. CDR3 size: 15 residues. The V end lost 1 base, the J end lost 1 base, and 11 bases lay between the germline ends. The germline V gene encodes CDR1 LGHNA and CDR2 YNFKEQ. CDR3: CASSQGTAESYEQYF. CDR3 nucleotides: TGTGCCAGCAGCCAAGGTACAGCCGAGTCCTACGAGCAGTACTTC.

This chain connects TRBV24-1 to TRBJ2-1; TRBD2 agrees at 11 bases. With V trimmed by 4 bases and J by 3 bases, 4 bases remained unmatched. The CDR3 length is 16 residues. Germline V CDR1 and CDR2: KGHDR, SFDVKD. The CDR3 sequence is CATSETGLADYNEQFF. DNA for the CDR3: TGTGCCACCAGTGAGACGGGACTAGCGGACTACAATGAGCAGTTCTTC.

A few counts support this clone. The V and J genes are TRBV18 and TRBJ2-1, with 8 positions matching TRBD1. The V gene's germline CDR1 is KGHSH and CDR2 LQKENI. This CDR3 is 13 amino acids long. V dropped 3 bases and J dropped 6; count of bases not matched to a gene: 1. For the CDR3, the DNA is TGTGCCAGCTCACCGGGACAGGTCAATGAGCAGTTCTTC. This gives the protein CASSPGQVNEQFF.

Only a few counts were recorded for this clone. The rearrangement links TRBV29-1 to TRBJ2-5, with 10 bases aligning to TRBD1. V dropped 6 bases and J dropped 5; count of bases not matched to a gene: 9. This CDR3 has 14 amino acids. Germline CDR1 SQVTM, CDR2 ANQGSEA. CDR3 DNA: TGCAGCGTCGTTGACAGGGGGCTTAAGGAGACCCAGTACTTC. Its protein is CSVVDRGLKETQYF.

The chain employs TRBV18 and TRBJ2-7, with TRBD2 as a possible D gene (6 bases). This CDR3 region has 14 residues. Germline V gene lookup returns CDR1 KGHSH and CDR2 LQKENI. V dropped 3 bases and J dropped 5 bases, with 14 bases sitting between them. DNA of the CDR3: TGTGCCAGCTCACCCCGGGAGCAGGGAAACGAGCAGTACTTC. Translated, it gives CASSPREQGNEQYF.

This chain links TRBV28 with TRBJ1-5, with D tentatively TRBD1 (6 bases). Germline V gene data show CDR1 as MDHEN and CDR2 as SYDVKM. Trimming removed 2 bases from V and 0 bases from J, with 17 bases in between. The CDR3 totals 18 residues. The CDR3 DNA follows: TGTGCCAGCAGTTTACAAACTTCCGGGACAATTAGCAATCAGCCCCAGCATTTT. It encodes CASSLQTSGTISNQPQHF.

This clone was counted between two and nine times. The chain recombines TRBV2 with TRBJ1-1; weak D call: TRBD1 (5 bases). The CDR3 is 15 residues long. CDR1 SNHLY and CDR2 FYNNEI come from the germline V gene. Trimming removed 3 bases at V and 2 bases at J, with 13 bases between. The DNA for the CDR3 is TGTGCCAGCAGTGACAGGGACTATGCCAACACTGAAGCTTTCTTT. It is translated as CASSDRDYANTEAFF.

The chain uses TRBV4-1 and TRBJ1-2; D gene ambiguous. The CDR3 length is 15 residues. Trimming took off 0 bases at V and 8 bases at J, with 16 bases between the two ends. Germline V gene data show CDR1 as MGHRA and CDR2 as YSYEKL. CDR3 in DNA: TGCGCCAGCAGCCAAGATCTGACAAAGCCCCGGGGCTACACCTTC. It is translated as CASSQDLTKPRGYTF.

This chain uses TRBV3-1 (or the pseudogene TRBV3-2) with TRBJ1-5; D is unresolved. The CDR3 contains 15 residues. Germline CDR1 LGHDT, CDR2 YNNKEL (reference sequence). Trimming cost V 0 bases and J 3 bases, with 9 bases left between them. DNA of the CDR3: TGTGCCAGCAGCCAAGATACCCGGTTCAATCAGCCCCAGCATTTT. Its protein product is CASSQDTRFNQPQHF.